This passage covers 26 T cell receptor beta chains from one sample sequenced in a study of T-cell reconstitution after alpha-beta-depleted transplantation in children (dated by TCRdb to between 2015 and 2016). Libraries were made using PCR. Sequencing took place on an Illumina HiSeq 2500. Molecular barcoding was employed in the preparation of TCR libraries, with unique molecular identifiers being used to normalize TCRbeta repertoire quantification. Through fastp at Q25 and MiXCR, TCRdb rebuilt clones from the public reads, retaining in-frame beta chains. Each CDR3 protein appears once, grouped with its most common genes and DNA. This sample has hundreds of thousands of distinct CDR3 sequences in its table, and roughly 17% of those were observed once. In total, the top ten clones hold over 0.95% of the sample. Sample: PBMCs from the stem cell graft donor, taken from the stem cell graft. The source is a human donor who donated a stem cell graft to a child with acute myeloid leukemia.

This clonotype appeared many times. The rearrangement joins TRBV20-1 to TRBJ2-7; D call uncertain. There are 16 residues in the CDR3. Trimming pared 2 bases from V and 0 bases from J, leaving 17 bases between. The germline gives CDR1 DFQATT, CDR2 SNEGSKA (reference sequence). The CDR3 nucleotides read TGCAGTGCTAGATCCCGTGAGGCGAAAAGCTCCTACGAGCAGTACTTC. Protein sequence: CSARSREAKSSYEQYF.

This clonotype was counted at least ten times. This rearrangement joins TRBV29-1 to TRBJ2-3, with 7 bases identical to TRBD2. This CDR3 is 12 amino acids long. J gave up 2 bases and V 6 bases, and 2 bases lay outside the gene matches. The germline gives CDR1 SQVTM, CDR2 ANQGSEA. Here the CDR3 DNA reads TGCAGCGTCCGGGGGGACACAGATACGCAGTATTTT. This translates into CSVRGDTDTQYF.

The chain carries TRBV20-1 and TRBJ1-1; D is uncertain. CDR3 length equals 14 residues. Germline CDR1 and CDR2: DFQATT and SNEGSKA (reference sequence). The germline V and J ends were trimmed by 3 bases and 5 bases, with 16 bases remaining between them. Here the CDR3 reads CSARGNSRGTEAFF. CDR3 DNA: TGCAGTGCTAGGGGGAACTCCCGAGGTACTGAAGCTTTCTTT.

This clonotype was detected ten times or more. This chain uses TRBV12-3 or TRBV12-4 with TRBJ2-1; perhaps TRBD1 as D (7 bases). CDR3 size: 14 residues. V gave up 8 bases and J gave up 1 base, with 12 bases separating them. CDR3 residues: CASQGGFSYNEQFF. Here the CDR3 DNA reads TGTGCCAGCCAGGGGGGATTTTCCTACAATGAGCAGTTCTTC.

This clonotype was counted at least ten times. CDR3 amino acids: CSAIGLRTDTQYF. For the CDR3, the DNA is TGCAGTGCAATCGGACTACGCACAGATACGCAGTATTTT. The V gene is TRBV20-1, the J gene TRBJ2-3; D may be TRBD2 (6 bases). Germline loops: CDR1 DFQATT, CDR2 SNEGSKA (reference sequence). Trimming took 6 bases from V and 1 from J, leaving 11 bases between them. The CDR3 runs to 13 residues.

Comments on this clonotype: Since a much larger clone is just one base distant, this may be a read error. No conserved phenylalanine or tryptophan ends this CDR3, so it is likely a read error. The V and J genes are TRBV12-3 or TRBV12-4 and TRBJ2-1; no reliable D call. Trimming pared 4 bases from V and 9 bases from J, leaving 13 bases between. The CDR3 is made up of 13 amino acids. CDR3 sequence: CASSSLLQSEQFC. CDR3 DNA sequence: TGTGCCAGCAGTTCGCTTTTGCAGTCTGAGCAGTTCTGC.

V and J are TRBV20-1 and TRBJ2-1; 14 positions agree with TRBD2. Germline assignment: CDR1 DFQATT and CDR2 SNEGSKA (reference sequence). Losses at the gene ends were 1 base for V and 5 bases for J; bases not matched to a gene: 7. This CDR3 is 17 amino acids long. The CDR3 region is CSARVTGTSGGHNEQFF. CDR3 nucleotide sequence: TGCAGTGCTAGAGTTACCGGGACTAGCGGGGGTCACAATGAGCAGTTCTTC.

This clonotype has just a few counts. This chain links TRBV7-2 with TRBJ2-3, with D unresolved. The CDR3 consists of 16 residues. Trimming took off 3 bases at V and 0 bases at J, with 13 bases between the two ends. Germline assignment: CDR1 SGHTA and CDR2 FQGNSA. The CDR3 reads CASSFPLIYSTDTQYF. Written as DNA, the CDR3 is TGTGCCAGCAGCTTTCCGCTTATTTATAGCACAGATACGCAGTATTTT. The entire variable domain, with the rest obtained from reference TRBV7-2 and TRBJ2-3, is as follows: GAGVSQSPSNKVTEKGKDVELRCDPISGHTALYWYRQSLGQGLEFLIYFQGNSAPDKSGLPSDRFSAERTGGSVSTLTIQRTQQEDSAVYLCASSFPLIYSTDTQYFGPGTRLTVL.

This clonotype was recorded a few times. J is TRBJ2-5 and V is TRBV11-2; 9 nucleotides match TRBD1. Germline CDR1 reads SGHAT; CDR2 reads FQNNGV. Losses at the gene ends were 3 bases for V and 5 bases for J; bases not matched to a gene: 16. The CDR3 loop spans 18 amino acids. This CDR3 reads CASSLIFTGTGSTETQYF. DNA of the CDR3: TGTGCCAGCAGCTTGATCTTTACCGGGACAGGGTCGACTGAGACCCAGTACTTC.

This clonotype turned up a few times. The chain links TRBV7-9 to TRBJ1-2, with TRBD1 identical over 7 bases. The germline V gene encodes CDR1 SEHNR and CDR2 FQNEAQ (reference sequence). V shed 3 bases and J 3 bases; nucleotides not matched to a gene: 4. The CDR3 totals 14 residues. CDR3: CASSFETGYYGYTF. For the CDR3, the DNA is TGTGCCAGCAGCTTCGAGACAGGGTACTATGGCTACACCTTC.

V and J are TRBV25-1 and TRBJ2-5; 7 bases map to TRBD1. This CDR3 is 15 amino acids long. The germline V gene has CDR1 MGHDK and CDR2 SYGVNS. After removal of 1 base from V and 5 bases from J, the junction contained 7 bases not matched to a gene. The DNA of the CDR3 is TGTGCCAGCAGTGAATCCCGACAGGGTGAGGAGACCCAGTACTTC. Its translation is CASSESRQGEETQYF.

The sample holds many counts of this clonotype. V usage is TRBV20-1 and J usage is TRBJ1-2; D ambiguous. Trimming left V 0 bases short and J 3 bases short, with 14 bases between. Looked up from germline, CDR1 is DFQATT and CDR2 is SNEGSKA (reference sequence). The CDR3 has 15 residues. The CDR3 protein is CSARDLEGTDYGYTF. DNA of the CDR3: TGCAGTGCTAGAGATCTGGAGGGTACCGACTATGGCTACACCTTC.

The V call is TRBV20-1, the J call TRBJ2-1; D uncertain. V lost 6 bases and J lost 6, with 9 bases in between. This CDR3 is 11 amino acids long. Germline lookup yields CDR1 DFQATT and CDR2 SNEGSKA (reference sequence). The CDR3 spells CSAPESNEQFF. The CDR3, as DNA: TGCAGTGCCCCGGAGTCCAATGAGCAGTTCTTC.

A few counts support this clonotype. The chain is built from TRBV7-2 and TRBJ1-3, with D tentatively TRBD1 (5 bases). Germline V gives CDR1 SGHTA, CDR2 FQGNSA. CDR3 size: 15 residues. Between the trimmed V and J ends, which lost 5 bases and 0 bases, there was a span of 11 bases. CDR3 protein: CASSPGRRSGNTIYF. Written as DNA, the CDR3 is TGTGCCAGCAGCCCGGGACGGCGCTCTGGAAACACCATATATTTT.

This clonotype was counted at least ten times. The V gene is TRBV25-1, the J gene TRBJ2-1, with D unresolved. This CDR3 region has 14 residues. V lost 4 bases and J lost 2, with 9 bases in between. Per germline, CDR1 MGHDK and CDR2 SYGVNS. The CDR3 loop is CASSARDPYNEQFF. As DNA, the CDR3 is TGTGCCAGCAGTGCCAGAGATCCCTACAATGAGCAGTTCTTC. The entire variable domain, with the rest obtained from reference TRBV25-1 and TRBJ2-1, is as follows: EADIYQTPRYLVIGTGKKITLECSQTMGHDKMYWYQQDPGMELHLIHYSYGVNSTEKGDLSSESTVSRIRTEHFPLTLESARPSHTSQYLCASSARDPYNEQFFGPGTRLTVL.

The V gene is TRBV7-2, the J gene TRBJ2-3; the match to TRBD2 covers 8 bases. Germline CDR1 is SGHTA and CDR2 is FQGNSA. There are 15 residues in the CDR3. J gave up 5 bases and V 1 base, and 5 bases lay outside the gene matches. CDR3 loop: CASSLEGREGDTQYF. The CDR3 coding sequence is TGTGCCAGCAGCTTAGAGGGACGGGAGGGAGATACGCAGTATTTT.

As concerns this clonotype: An end of the junction differs from the germline gene, which may be a read error. The chain has TRBV2 and TRBJ2-2; maybe TRBD1 (6 bases). CDR3 length equals 17 residues. CDR1 is SNHLY, CDR2 FYNNEI, per germline. DNA of the CDR3: TGTGCCAGCCGTGACGCGGACAGAGTTCCGAACACCGGGGAGCTGTTTTTT. Translating it yields CASRDADRVPNTGELFF. Full variable domain (outside the CDR3, taken from reference TRBV2 and TRBJ2-2): EPEVTQTPSHQVTQMGQEVILRCVPISNHLYFYWYRQILGQKVEFLVSFYNNEISEKSEIFDDQFSVERPDGSNFTLKIRSTKLEDSAMYFCASRDADRVPNTGELFFGEGSRLTVL.

Note on this clonotype: Compared with germline, one end of the junction differs, possibly owing to a read error. The V and J genes are TRBV3-1 and TRBJ1-2; no clear D. The CDR3 runs 14 residues. CDR1 LGHDT and CDR2 YNNKEL come from the germline V gene (reference sequence). The CDR3 protein is CASSEERANYGYTF. CDR3 bases: TGTGCCAGCAGCGAAGAGAGAGCTAACTATGGCTACACCTTC.

There are many counts of this clonotype. The chain uses TRBV15 and TRBJ2-7, with a weak D call TRBD1 (6 bases). The CDR3 contains 16 residues. Germline values: CDR1 LNHNV, CDR2 YYDKDF (reference sequence). Trimming removed 0 bases from V and 3 bases from J, with 15 bases in between. CDR3 protein: CATSRDPTDRVYEQYV. DNA of the CDR3: TGTGCCACCAGCAGAGATCCTACGGACAGAGTCTACGAGCAGTACGTC.

This clonotype has at least ten counts. The rearrangement links TRBV10-3 to TRBJ2-5; D unresolved. This CDR3 has 12 residues. Germline CDR1 and CDR2: ENHRY and SYGVKD. Trimming took off 3 bases at V and 5 bases at J, with 7 bases between the two ends. The CDR3 DNA reads TGTGCCATCAGTGATTCGAGGGAGACCCAGTACTTC. Amino acid sequence: CAISDSRETQYF.

This clonotype was seen a handful of times. The chain employs TRBV28 and TRBJ1-2, with D possibly TRBD1 on 5 matching bases. The CDR3 is made up of 13 amino acids. Trimming shortened V by 2 bases and J by 7 bases, and 11 bases separated the two germline ends. In germline, CDR1 is MDHEN, CDR2 SYDVKM. CDR3 residues: CASSLGTQGGYTF. The CDR3 region has the DNA TGTGCCAGCAGTTTAGGGACTCAAGGTGGCTACACCTTC.

Ten or more counts support this clonotype. V is TRBV5-5 and J is TRBJ1-2, with D hard to call. Per the germline V gene, CDR1 is SGHKS and CDR2 is YYEKEE (reference sequence). The CDR3 covers 14 residues. The V gene lost 4 bases and the J gene lost 3 bases, with 13 bases spanning the gap. CDR3 sequence reads: CASSVDMDDYGYTF. In DNA, the CDR3 is TGTGCCAGCAGCGTCGACATGGACGACTATGGCTACACCTTC.

The chain is built from TRBV15 and TRBJ2-1; 13 bases fit TRBD2. The germline CDR1 and CDR2 sequences are LNHNV and YYDKDF (reference sequence). V dropped 0 bases and J dropped 6; count of bases not matched to a gene: 20. The CDR3 covers 22 residues. CDR3 in DNA: TGTGCCACCAGCAGAGATCCGCTCGGCACTAGCGGGGGGGCCGGGAGTTCCAATGAGCAGTTCTTC. Translated, it gives CATSRDPLGTSGGAGSSNEQFF.

The CDR3 loop is CASSTQGGGHEKLFF. CDR3 DNA: TGTGCCAGCAGTACCCAGGGAGGGGGCCATGAAAAACTGTTTTTT. The V and J genes are TRBV7-9 and TRBJ1-4; 7 positions match TRBD1. V trimming: 6 bases; J trimming: 6 bases; junction bases outside the gene matches: 10. This CDR3 is 15 amino acids long. Per germline, CDR1 SEHNR and CDR2 FQNEAQ (reference sequence). Full variable domain (rest looked up from reference TRBV7-9 and TRBJ1-4): DTGVSQNPRHKITKRGQNVTFRCDPISEHNRLYWYRQTLGQGPEFLTYFQNEAQLEKSRLLSDRFSAERPKGSFSTLEIQRTEQGDSAMYLCASSTQGGGHEKLFFGSGTQLSVL.

This clonotype was counted many times. This chain links TRBV29-1 with TRBJ2-7; D might be TRBD1 or TRBD2, each matching 5 bases. The CDR3 totals 12 residues. Germline lookup yields CDR1 SQVTM and CDR2 ANQGSEA. V lost 5 bases, J lost 2 bases, and 10 bases lay in between. As DNA, the CDR3 is TGCAGCGTTCGGGACCGCCCCTACGAGCAGTACTTC. Residues: CSVRDRPYEQYF.

This clonotype was counted many times. This chain links TRBV7-9 with TRBJ2-1; 13 bases map to TRBD2. The germline CDR1 and CDR2 sequences are SEHNR and FQNEAQ (reference sequence). V lost 5 bases, J lost 5 bases, and 3 bases stayed unmatched. The CDR3 consists of 15 residues. This CDR3 is CASSPGLAGDNEQFF. The CDR3 nucleotides read TGTGCCAGCAGCCCCGGACTAGCGGGGGACAATGAGCAGTTCTTC.